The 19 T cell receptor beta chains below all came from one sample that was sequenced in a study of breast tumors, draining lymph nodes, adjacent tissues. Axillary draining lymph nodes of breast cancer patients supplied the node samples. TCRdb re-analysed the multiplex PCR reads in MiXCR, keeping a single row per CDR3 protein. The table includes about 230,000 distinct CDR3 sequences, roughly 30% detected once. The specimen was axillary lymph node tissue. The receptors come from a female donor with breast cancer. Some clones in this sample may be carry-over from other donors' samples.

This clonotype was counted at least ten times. CDR3 nucleotides: TGTGCCAGCAGCACCCGACAGGCAACTAATGAAAAACTGTTTTTT. It codes for CASSTRQATNEKLFF. V is TRBV7-2 and J is TRBJ1-4, with D maybe TRBD1 (6 bases). The length of the CDR3 is 15 residues. Per germline, CDR1 SGHTA and CDR2 FQGNSA. V was pared by 5 bases and J by 0 bases, with 10 bases between.

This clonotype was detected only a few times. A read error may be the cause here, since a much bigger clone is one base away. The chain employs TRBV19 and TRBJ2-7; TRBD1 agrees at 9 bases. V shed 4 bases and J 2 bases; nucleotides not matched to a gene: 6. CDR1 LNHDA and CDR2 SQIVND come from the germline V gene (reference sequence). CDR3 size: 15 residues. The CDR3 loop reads CASSKGQGPTYEQYF. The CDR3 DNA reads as TGTGCCAGTAGTAAAGGACAGGGGCCAACCTACGAGCAGTACTTC.

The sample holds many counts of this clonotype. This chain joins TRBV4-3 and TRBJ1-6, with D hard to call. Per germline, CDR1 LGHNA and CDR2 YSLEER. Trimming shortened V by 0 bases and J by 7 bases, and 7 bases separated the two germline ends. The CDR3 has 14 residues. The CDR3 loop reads CASSQDKRNSPLHF. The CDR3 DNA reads TGCGCCAGCAGCCAAGACAAGCGCAATTCACCCCTCCACTTT.

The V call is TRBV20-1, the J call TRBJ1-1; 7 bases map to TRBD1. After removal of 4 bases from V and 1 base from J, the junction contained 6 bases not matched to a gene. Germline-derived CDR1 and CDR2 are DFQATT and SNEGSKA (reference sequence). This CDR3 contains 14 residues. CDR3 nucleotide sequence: TGCAGTGCTACCGGACAGGCAAGGAACACTGAAGCTTTCTTT. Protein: CSATGQARNTEAFF.

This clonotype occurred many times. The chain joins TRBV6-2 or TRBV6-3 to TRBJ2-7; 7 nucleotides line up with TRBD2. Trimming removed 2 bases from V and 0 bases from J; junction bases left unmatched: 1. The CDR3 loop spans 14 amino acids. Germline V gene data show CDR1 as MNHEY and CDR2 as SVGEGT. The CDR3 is CASSYSGVSYEQYF. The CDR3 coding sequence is TGTGCCAGCAGTTACAGCGGGGTCTCCTACGAGCAGTACTTC.

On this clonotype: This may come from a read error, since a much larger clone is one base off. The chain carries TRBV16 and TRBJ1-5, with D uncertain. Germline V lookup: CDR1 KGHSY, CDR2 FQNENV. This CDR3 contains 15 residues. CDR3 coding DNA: TGTGCCAGCAGCTATAACGTTTATAGCAATCAGCTCCAGCATTTT. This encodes CASSYNVYSNQLQHF.

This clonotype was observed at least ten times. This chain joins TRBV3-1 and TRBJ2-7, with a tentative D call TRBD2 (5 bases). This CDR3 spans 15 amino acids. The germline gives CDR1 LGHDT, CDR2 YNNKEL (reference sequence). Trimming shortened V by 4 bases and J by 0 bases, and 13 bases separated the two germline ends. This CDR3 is CASSPGTHLSYEQYF. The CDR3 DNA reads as TGTGCCAGCAGCCCGGGAACCCACCTCTCCTACGAGCAGTACTTC.

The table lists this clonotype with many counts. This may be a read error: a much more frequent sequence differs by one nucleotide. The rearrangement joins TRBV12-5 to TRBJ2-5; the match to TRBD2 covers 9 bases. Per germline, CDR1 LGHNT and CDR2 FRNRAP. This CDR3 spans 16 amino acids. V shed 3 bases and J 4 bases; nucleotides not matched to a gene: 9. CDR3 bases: TGTGCTAGTGGTTTCGTACGCGGGAGGGCGCGAGAGACCCAGTACTTC. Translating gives CASGFVRGRARETQYF.

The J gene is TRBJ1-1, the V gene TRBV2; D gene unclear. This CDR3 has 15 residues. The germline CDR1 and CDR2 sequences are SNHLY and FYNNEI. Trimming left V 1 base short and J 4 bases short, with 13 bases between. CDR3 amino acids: CASSEVRSASTEAFF. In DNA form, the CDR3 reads TGTGCCAGCAGTGAAGTCAGGTCGGCGAGCACTGAAGCTTTCTTT. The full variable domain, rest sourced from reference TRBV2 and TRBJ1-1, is EPEVTQTPSHQVTQMGQEVILRCVPISNHLYFYWYRQILGQKVEFLVSFYNNEISEKSEIFDDQFSVERPDGSNFTLKIRSTKLEDSAMYFCASSEVRSASTEAFFGQGTRLTVV.

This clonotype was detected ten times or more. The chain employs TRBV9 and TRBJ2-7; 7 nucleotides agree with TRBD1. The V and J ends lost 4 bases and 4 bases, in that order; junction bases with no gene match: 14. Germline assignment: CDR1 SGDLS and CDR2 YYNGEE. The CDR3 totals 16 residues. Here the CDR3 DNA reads TGTGCCAGCAGCTCCCGGGACAGCCGATTTCTATACGAGCAGTACTTC. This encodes CASSSRDSRFLYEQYF.

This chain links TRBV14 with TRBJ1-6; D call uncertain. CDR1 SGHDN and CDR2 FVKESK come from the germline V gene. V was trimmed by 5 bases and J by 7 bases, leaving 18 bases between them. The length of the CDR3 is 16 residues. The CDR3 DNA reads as TGTGCCAGCAGCGGGCTGGCTGGGCGGAGGAATTCACCCCTCCACTTT. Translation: CASSGLAGRRNSPLHF.

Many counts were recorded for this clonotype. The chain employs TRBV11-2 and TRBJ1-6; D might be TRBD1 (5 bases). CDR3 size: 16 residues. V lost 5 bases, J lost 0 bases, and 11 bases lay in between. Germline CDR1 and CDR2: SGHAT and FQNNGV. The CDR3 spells CASSEGILSYNSPLHF. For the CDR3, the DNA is TGTGCCAGCAGCGAGGGGATTCTCTCCTATAATTCACCCCTCCACTTT.

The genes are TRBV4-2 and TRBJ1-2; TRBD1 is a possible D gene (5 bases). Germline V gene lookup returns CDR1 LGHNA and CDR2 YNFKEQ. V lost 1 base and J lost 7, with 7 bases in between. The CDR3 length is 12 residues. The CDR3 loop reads CASSQGGVGYTF. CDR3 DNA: TGTGCCAGCAGCCAAGGGGGGGTTGGCTACACCTTC.

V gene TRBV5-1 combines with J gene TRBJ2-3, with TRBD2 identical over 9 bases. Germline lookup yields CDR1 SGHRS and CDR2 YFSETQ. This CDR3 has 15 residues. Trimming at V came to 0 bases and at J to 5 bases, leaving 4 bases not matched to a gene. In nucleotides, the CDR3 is TGCGCCAGCAGCTTGGGTAGCGGGAGTGGAGATACGCAGTATTTT. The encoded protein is CASSLGSGSGDTQYF.

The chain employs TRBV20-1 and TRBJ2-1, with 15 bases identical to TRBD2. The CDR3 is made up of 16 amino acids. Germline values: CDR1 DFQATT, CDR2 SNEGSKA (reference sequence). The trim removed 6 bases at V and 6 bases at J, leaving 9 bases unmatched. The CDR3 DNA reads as TGCAGTGCCAGGGAGGGACTAGCGGGAGGAAGCAATGAGCAGTTCTTC. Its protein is CSAREGLAGGSNEQFF.

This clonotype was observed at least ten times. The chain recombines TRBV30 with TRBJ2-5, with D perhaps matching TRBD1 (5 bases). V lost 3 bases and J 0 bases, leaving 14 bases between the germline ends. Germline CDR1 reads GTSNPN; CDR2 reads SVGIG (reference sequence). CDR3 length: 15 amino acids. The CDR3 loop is CAWRTRRGYQETQYF. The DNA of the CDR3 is TGTGCCTGGAGGACCAGAAGGGGCTACCAAGAGACCCAGTACTTC.

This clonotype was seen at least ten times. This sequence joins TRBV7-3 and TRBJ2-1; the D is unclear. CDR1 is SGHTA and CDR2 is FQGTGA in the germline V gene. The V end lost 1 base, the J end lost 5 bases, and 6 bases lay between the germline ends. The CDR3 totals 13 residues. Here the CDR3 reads CASSLMYHNEQFF. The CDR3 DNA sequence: TGTGCCAGCAGCTTAATGTATCACAATGAGCAGTTCTTC.

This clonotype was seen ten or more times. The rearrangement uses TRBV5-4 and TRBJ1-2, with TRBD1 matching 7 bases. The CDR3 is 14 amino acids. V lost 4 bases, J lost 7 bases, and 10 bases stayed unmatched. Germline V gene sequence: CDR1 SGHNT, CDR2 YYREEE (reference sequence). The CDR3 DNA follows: TGTGCCAGCAGCCCCCAACAGGGGACTACTGGCTACACCTTC. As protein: CASSPQQGTTGYTF.

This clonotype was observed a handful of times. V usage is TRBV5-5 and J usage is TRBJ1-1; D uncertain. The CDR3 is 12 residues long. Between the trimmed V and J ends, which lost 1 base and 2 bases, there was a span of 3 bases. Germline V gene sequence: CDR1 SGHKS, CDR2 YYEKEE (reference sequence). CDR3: CASSLTNTEAFF. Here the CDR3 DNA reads TGTGCCAGCAGCTTGACCAACACTGAAGCTTTCTTT.